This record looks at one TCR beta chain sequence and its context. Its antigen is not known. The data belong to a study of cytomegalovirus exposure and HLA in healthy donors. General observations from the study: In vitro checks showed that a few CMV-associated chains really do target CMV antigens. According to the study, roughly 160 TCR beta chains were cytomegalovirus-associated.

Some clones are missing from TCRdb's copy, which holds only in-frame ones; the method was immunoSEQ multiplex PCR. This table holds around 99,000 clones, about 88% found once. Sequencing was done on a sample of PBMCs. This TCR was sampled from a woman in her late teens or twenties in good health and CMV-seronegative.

This chain's CDR3 is CAWWSALAGGDTQYF. Written as DNA, the CDR3 is TGTGCCTGGTGGTCGGCGCTAGCGGGAGGGGATACGCAGTATTTT. The chain is built from TRBV30 and TRBJ2-3; 12 positions match TRBD2. The germline V gene has CDR1 GTSNPN and CDR2 SVGIG (reference sequence). Trimming at V came to 5 bases and at J to 6 bases, leaving 9 bases not matched to a gene. There are 15 residues in the CDR3.